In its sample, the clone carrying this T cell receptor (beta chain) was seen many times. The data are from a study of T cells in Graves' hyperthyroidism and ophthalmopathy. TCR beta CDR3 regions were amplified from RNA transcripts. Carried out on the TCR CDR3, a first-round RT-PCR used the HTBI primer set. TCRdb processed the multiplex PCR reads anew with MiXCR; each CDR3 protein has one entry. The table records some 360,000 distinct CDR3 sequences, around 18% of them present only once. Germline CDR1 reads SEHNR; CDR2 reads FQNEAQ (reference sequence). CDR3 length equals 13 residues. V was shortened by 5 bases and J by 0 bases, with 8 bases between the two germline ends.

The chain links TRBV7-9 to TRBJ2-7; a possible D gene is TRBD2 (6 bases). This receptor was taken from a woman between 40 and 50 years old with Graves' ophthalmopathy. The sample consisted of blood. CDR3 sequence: CASSMTSSYEQYF. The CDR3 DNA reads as TGTGCCAGCAGCATGACTAGCTCCTACGAGCAGTACTTC. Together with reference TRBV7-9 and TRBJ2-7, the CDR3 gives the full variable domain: DTGVSQNPRHKITKRGQNVTFRCDPISEHNRLYWYRQTLGQGPEFLTYFQNEAQLEKSRLLSDRFSAERPKGSFSTLEIQRTEQGDSAMYLCASSMTSSYEQYFGPGTRLTVT.